These T cell receptor beta chains were read from a single sample in a study of T cell responses to AZD1222 COVID-19 vaccine. The table came from immunoSEQ multiplex PCR; TCRdb's copy has only in-frame clones and leaves some out. The sample records tens of thousands of clones, approximately 79% being singletons. Source: peripheral blood, taken on day 0 of AZD1222 vaccination. Receptors originate from an adult in good health. The conserved cysteine and the conserved F or W are not part of the CDR3 here.

j_call	v_call	cdr3_aa
TRBJ2-2	TRBV4-3	ASSETGTVNTGKLF
TRBJ2-3	TRBV18	ASSPPAEQSTQY
TRBJ1-2	TRBV30	AWSATGAYGYT
TRBJ2-2	TRBV7-8	ASSLGRVNTGELF
TRBJ2-7	TRBV19	ASRDLTSYEQY
TRBJ2-5	TRBV18	ASSPPGQGWETQY
TRBJ2-1	TRBV7-2	ASSLGLGTLDEQF
TRBJ1-5	TRBV7-2	ASSQYQGAGNQPQH
TRBJ2-1	TRBV25-1	ASSTYNEQF
TRBJ2-1	TRBV5-4	ASSLDPGRNEQF
TRBJ1-2	TRBV5-4	ASILSGDGSNYGYT
TRBJ1-2	TRBV29-1	SVISANYGYT
TRBJ2-7	TRBV6-5	ASSYTGTSGAEQY
TRBJ2-7	TRBV5-4	ASSLMVSGGSGEQY
TRBJ2-7	TRBV30	AWGTLPYEQY
TRBJ2-1	TRBV3-1/TRBV3-2	ASSEYYNEQF
TRBJ2-7	TRBV3-1/TRBV3-2	ASSQDSWAGRSYEQY
TRBJ1-6	TRBV27	ASGEGARGNSPLH
TRBJ1-2	TRBV7-2	ASSLKGAAANYGYT